This TCR beta chain is drawn from a study of molecular identifiers for immune sequencing clone quantification. This clonotype was found a few times. Germline CDR1 reads MNHEY; CDR2 reads SMNVEV (reference sequence). The CDR3 is made up of 13 amino acids. V lost 0 bases and J lost 7, with 9 bases in between. TCRdb ran MiXCR on the PCR reads and lists one entry per CDR3 protein. The sample contains about 500,000 distinct CDR3 sequences, over 20% of which appear only once. The sequence came from a human donor in good health. Some libraries in this study had Jurkat cell RNA spiked in. This rearrangement joins TRBV27 to TRBJ1-2; D is uncertain. The sample consisted of naive CD8+ T cells from blood, with Jurkat cell RNA spiked in. Described subset: FACS-sorted CD8+CD4-CCR7+CD45RA+ naive T cells. The CDR3 sequence is CASSLSTLAGYTF. CDR3 DNA sequence: TGTGCCAGCAGTTTATCAACTCTTGCTGGCTACACCTTC.